Each of the 20 T cell receptor beta chains below was sequenced from the same sample in a study of identical twins (dated by TCRdb to about 2016). The library came from 5' RACE. TCRdb lists the instrument as Illumina HiSeq 2000. TCRdb ran its own pipeline on the public reads, namely fastp trimming at Q25 and MiXCR clone calling, and kept in-frame beta chains. A single entry per CDR3 protein holds the most common genes and DNA from its merged rows. Present in this sample are some 560,000 distinct CDR3 sequences, around 9.6% of which were seen just once. The top ten clones comprise 2.5% to 3% of the sample. These same records also appear under a second study, on yellow fever vaccine responses in identical twins.

The sequencing input was PBMCs. The receptors stem from a woman between 18 and 29 years old in good health.

This clonotype has a handful of counts. The rearrangement links TRBV2 to TRBJ2-7; D gene unclear. The CDR3 covers 13 residues. Trimming stripped 5 bases from V and 3 bases from J, with 11 bases between. The germline CDR1 and CDR2 sequences are SNHLY and FYNNEI. The CDR3 DNA is TGTGCCAGCAGTAACAGATTAGTCTACGAGCAGTACTTC. It yields the protein CASSNRLVYEQYF.

The chain combines TRBV7-2 with TRBJ1-2, with D maybe TRBD1 (6 bases). The CDR3 is 11 residues long. CDR1 is SGHTA, CDR2 FQGNSA, per germline. V lost 5 bases and J lost 8, with 9 bases in between. CDR3 region: CASSNTGGYTF. DNA for the CDR3: TGTGCCAGCAGCAATACAGGGGGCTACACCTTC.

This clonotype was observed a few times. The chain recombines TRBV12-3 or TRBV12-4 with TRBJ2-3, with 9 nucleotides matching TRBD2. The CDR3 is made up of 16 amino acids. V dropped 1 base and J dropped 2; count of bases not matched to a gene: 4. The CDR3 region has the DNA TGTGCCAGCAGTTTAGAAGCGGGAGGTAACACAGATACGCAGTATTTT. Protein sequence: CASSLEAGGNTDTQYF.

This clonotype showed up many times. The chain combines TRBV7-2 with TRBJ1-2; TRBD1 matches 8 bases. This CDR3 contains 13 residues. The germline gives CDR1 SGHTA, CDR2 FQGNSA. The V gene end was trimmed by 5 bases and the J gene end by 7 bases; junction bases not matched to a gene: 6. The CDR3 DNA is TGTGCCAGCAGCCTCCAGGGGGCGGGTGGCTACACCTTC. Amino acid sequence: CASSLQGAGGYTF.

J is TRBJ2-7 and V is TRBV6-1; 15 nucleotides match TRBD2. J gave up 0 bases and V 5 bases, and 8 bases lay outside the gene matches. Germline loops: CDR1 MNHNS, CDR2 SASEGT. This CDR3 spans 18 amino acids. The CDR3: CASSRKGLAGGPSYEQYF. DNA of the CDR3: TGTGCCAGCAGTCGCAAGGGACTAGCGGGGGGACCCTCCTACGAGCAGTACTTC.

This clonotype came up many times. CDR3 sequence reads: CASNFGVSSGSRETQYF. The CDR3 region has the DNA TGTGCCAGCAATTTTGGGGTGTCTAGCGGGAGCCGGGAGACCCAGTACTTC. The chain combines TRBV7-9 with TRBJ2-5, with 10 positions matching TRBD2. Trimming cost V 7 bases and J 5 bases; bases outside gene matches: 16. The CDR3 covers 17 residues. Germline-derived CDR1 and CDR2 are SEHNR and FQNEAQ (reference sequence). Variable domain in full (rest from reference TRBV7-9 and TRBJ2-5): DTGVSQNPRHKITKRGQNVTFRCDPISEHNRLYWYRQTLGQGPEFLTYFQNEAQLEKSRLLSDRFSAERPKGSFSTLEIQRTEQGDSAMYLCASNFGVSSGSRETQYFGPGTRLLVL.

This clonotype was recorded many times. The chain carries TRBV7-2 and TRBJ2-7, with D unresolved. This CDR3 has 13 residues. The V end lost 1 base, the J end lost 4 bases, and 8 bases lay between the germline ends. Germline assignment: CDR1 SGHTA and CDR2 FQGNSA. CDR3 amino acids: CASSLVVGYEQYF. CDR3 bases: TGTGCCAGCAGCTTAGTGGTGGGGTACGAGCAGTACTTC.

Only a few counts were recorded for this clonotype. The chain has TRBV12-3 or TRBV12-4 and TRBJ2-7; D perhaps matches TRBD1 (5 bases). V lost 0 bases to trimming and J lost 2 bases, with 17 bases between them. The CDR3 is made up of 17 amino acids. The CDR3 region is CASSLALGQGTTYEQYF. The CDR3 coding sequence is TGTGCCAGCAGTTTAGCGCTTGGGCAGGGTACGACCTACGAGCAGTACTTC.

CDR3 region: CASSPGLQGGYTF. CDR3 DNA: TGTGCCAGCAGCCCAGGGTTACAGGGTGGCTACACCTTC. The V and J genes are TRBV12-3 or TRBV12-4 and TRBJ1-2, with D maybe TRBD1 (6 bases). The CDR3 is made up of 13 amino acids. V was trimmed by 6 bases and J by 7 bases, leaving 15 bases between them.

This clonotype was seen ten or more times. The chain links TRBV5-5 to TRBJ2-7, with 8 bases matching TRBD2. CDR3 length: 15 amino acids. Germline V gene sequence: CDR1 SGHKS, CDR2 YYEKEE (reference sequence). J was trimmed by 3 bases and V by 3 bases; bases with no gene match: 8. CDR3: CASSWEGLVSYEQYF. The DNA of the CDR3 is TGTGCCAGCAGCTGGGAGGGACTAGTGAGCTACGAGCAGTACTTC.

The rearrangement links TRBV12-3 or TRBV12-4 to TRBJ2-7; D not certain. This CDR3 spans 12 amino acids. The germline V and J ends were trimmed by 1 base and 6 bases, with 7 bases remaining between them. Here the CDR3 reads CASSLVPFEQYF. DNA for the CDR3: TGTGCCAGCAGTTTAGTCCCCTTCGAGCAGTACTTC.

This sequence joins TRBV3-1 and TRBJ2-2; unclear D gene. V was shortened by 1 base and J by 2 bases, with 11 bases between the two germline ends. This CDR3 is 16 amino acids long. Germline CDR1 is LGHDT and CDR2 is YNNKEL (reference sequence). CDR3 protein: CASSQGDSGNTGELFF. CDR3 sequence (DNA): TGTGCCAGCAGCCAAGGCGATTCCGGCAACACCGGGGAGCTGTTTTTT.

The chain couples TRBV20-1 to TRBJ2-1; maybe TRBD2 (7 bases). The CDR3 contains 15 residues. Germline V gene data show CDR1 as DFQATT and CDR2 as SNEGSKA (reference sequence). V was shortened by 7 bases and J by 2 bases, with 18 bases between the two germline ends. CDR3 sequence reads: CSGGQGSGTYNEQFF. The DNA of the CDR3 is TGCAGTGGTGGCCAGGGGAGCGGGACCTACAATGAGCAGTTCTTC.

At least ten counts were recorded for this clonotype. The chain recombines TRBV12-3 or TRBV12-4 with TRBJ2-3; D possibly corresponds to TRBD2 (5 bases). V was cut by 1 base and J by 5 bases, with 13 bases left in between. The CDR3 is 15 amino acids. CDR3 residues: CASSLGRERIDTQYF. CDR3 in DNA: TGTGCCAGCAGTTTAGGCCGGGAAAGGATAGATACGCAGTATTTT.

The chain has TRBV5-1 and TRBJ2-5; possibly TRBD2 for D (5 bases). There are 15 residues in the CDR3. Per the germline V gene, CDR1 is SGHRS and CDR2 is YFSETQ. The V end was cut by 1 base, the J end by 3 bases, with 13 bases between. The CDR3 here is CASSLSSGSEETQYF. The CDR3 coding sequence is TGCGCCAGCAGCTTGTCGAGTGGGAGCGAAGAGACCCAGTACTTC.

This clonotype was detected once. Since a much larger clone is just one base distant, this may be a read error. V gene TRBV9 combines with J gene TRBJ2-3; the match to TRBD1 covers 7 bases. J gave up 4 bases and V 4 bases, and 9 bases lay outside the gene matches. The CDR3 runs 15 residues. Per germline, CDR1 SGDLS and CDR2 YYNGEE. Written as DNA, the CDR3 is TGTGCCAGCAGCTCAGGGGGACACTGGTCAGATACGCAGTATTTT. Translated: CASSSGGHWSDTQYF. Complete variable domain (other parts from reference TRBV9 and TRBJ2-3): DSGVTQTPKHLITATGQRVTLRCSPRSGDLSVYWYQQSLDQGLQFLIQYYNGEERAKGNILERFSAQQFPDLHSELNLSSLELGDSALYFCASSSGGHWSDTQYFGPGTRLTVL.

This clonotype was observed many times. The genes are TRBV9 and TRBJ2-5, with 8 bases lining up with TRBD1. The CDR3 is made up of 14 amino acids. The V and J ends lost 3 bases and 7 bases, in that order; junction bases with no gene match: 8. CDR1 SGDLS and CDR2 YYNGEE come from the germline V gene. The CDR3 nucleotides are TGTGCCAGCAGCGGGACAGGGACGTGGGGGACCCAGTACTTC. This translates into CASSGTGTWGTQYF. Complete variable domain (other parts from reference TRBV9 and TRBJ2-5): DSGVTQTPKHLITATGQRVTLRCSPRSGDLSVYWYQQSLDQGLQFLIQYYNGEERAKGNILERFSAQQFPDLHSELNLSSLELGDSALYFCASSGTGTWGTQYFGPGTRLLVL.

The rearrangement joins TRBV7-9 to TRBJ1-1, with 8 bases identical to TRBD1. Germline CDR1 reads SEHNR; CDR2 reads FQNEAQ (reference sequence). The CDR3 loop spans 15 amino acids. The V and J ends lost 1 base and 3 bases, in that order; junction bases with no gene match: 4. CDR3 loop: CASSLVAGGYTEAFF. The CDR3 region has the DNA TGTGCCAGCAGCTTAGTGGCAGGGGGCTACACTGAAGCTTTCTTT.

This clonotype was recorded a few times. V is TRBV5-6 and J is TRBJ1-2, with a tentative D call TRBD1 (6 bases). The germline CDR1 and CDR2 sequences are SGHDT and YYEEEE. V lost 1 base to trimming and J lost 3 bases, with 16 bases between them. The CDR3 sequence is 16 residues long. CDR3 region: CASSLRTGGGHYGYTF. The CDR3, as DNA: TGTGCCAGCAGCTTGAGGACCGGGGGGGGCCACTATGGCTACACCTTC.

This chain connects TRBV7-2 to TRBJ2-3; D remains unclear. CDR1 and CDR2 from the germline V gene are SGHTA and FQGNSA. Trimming left V 6 bases short and J 2 bases short, with 18 bases between. This CDR3 is 16 amino acids long. CDR3 sequence reads: CASRDLKRLSTDTQYF. The CDR3 DNA is TGTGCCAGCAGAGACCTAAAACGCCTATCCACAGATACGCAGTATTTT.